In this sample, the clone carrying this T cell receptor beta chain turned up many times. The antigen remains unidentified. A unique molecular identifier was attached to every TCR cDNA molecule. TCRdb used MiXCR to reprocess the 5' RACE reads, holding one entry per CDR3 protein. Seen here are around 87,000 distinct CDR3 sequences, approximately 12% observed once, and the top ten hold more than 40%. Time point meaning: sample taken at primary tumor resection. Samples were donated by 72 untreated early-stage non-small cell lung cancer patients. Whole RNA was taken from tumor, nontumor lung or frozen PBMC; it was then sequenced unsorted. The CDR3 extends over 13 amino acids. Deletions cut 8 bases from V and 2 bases from J, with 12 bases between. This sample is part of a study of spatial heterogeneity in lung cancer. Study-level points and caveats: At tumor resection, ubiquitous expanded TCRs were detected in blood more often than later.

V usage is TRBV12-3 or TRBV12-4 and J usage is TRBJ2-5; possibly TRBD2 for D (6 bases). The specimen comprised PBMCs, sampled at surgery. The sequence came from a male donor with early-stage non-small cell lung cancer. For the CDR3, the DNA is TGTGCCAGCCGTATGAGCGGGCAAGAGACCCAGTACTTC. Encoded protein: CASRMSGQETQYF.